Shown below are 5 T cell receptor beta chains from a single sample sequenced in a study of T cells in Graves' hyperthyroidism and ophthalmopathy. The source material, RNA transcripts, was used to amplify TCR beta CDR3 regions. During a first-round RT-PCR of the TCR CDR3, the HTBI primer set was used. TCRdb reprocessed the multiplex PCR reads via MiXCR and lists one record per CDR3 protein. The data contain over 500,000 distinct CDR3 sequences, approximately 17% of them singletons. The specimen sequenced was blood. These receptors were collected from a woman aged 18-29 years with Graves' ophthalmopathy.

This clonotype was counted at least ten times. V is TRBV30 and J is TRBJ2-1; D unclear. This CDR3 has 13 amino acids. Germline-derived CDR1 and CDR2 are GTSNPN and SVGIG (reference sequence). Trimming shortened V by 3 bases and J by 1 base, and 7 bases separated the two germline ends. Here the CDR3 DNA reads TGTGCCTGGAGCCCCAGATCCTACAATGAGCAGTTCTTC. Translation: CAWSPRSYNEQFF.

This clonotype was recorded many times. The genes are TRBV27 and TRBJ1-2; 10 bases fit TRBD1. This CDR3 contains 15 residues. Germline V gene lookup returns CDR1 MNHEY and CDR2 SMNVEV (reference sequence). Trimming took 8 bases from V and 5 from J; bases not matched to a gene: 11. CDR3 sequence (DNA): TGTGCCAGCTACCCCCGGGACAGGGGTACTTATGGCTACACCTTC. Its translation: CASYPRDRGTYGYTF.

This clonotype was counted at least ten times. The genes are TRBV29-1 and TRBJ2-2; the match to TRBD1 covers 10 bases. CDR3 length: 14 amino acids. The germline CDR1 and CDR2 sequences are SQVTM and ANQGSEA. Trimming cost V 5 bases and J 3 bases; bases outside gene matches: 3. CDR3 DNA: TGCAGCGTTACGGACAGGGGGGACACCGGGGAGCTGTTTTTT. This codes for CSVTDRGDTGELFF.

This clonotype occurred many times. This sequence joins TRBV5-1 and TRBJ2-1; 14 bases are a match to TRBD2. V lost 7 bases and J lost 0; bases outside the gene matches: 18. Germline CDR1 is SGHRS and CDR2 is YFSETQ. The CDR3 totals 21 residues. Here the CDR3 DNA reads TGCGCCAGCTCCGGGACTAGCGGGAGTCCCTTGCCCCCAAGCTCCTACAATGAGCAGTTCTTC. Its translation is CASSGTSGSPLPPSSYNEQFF.

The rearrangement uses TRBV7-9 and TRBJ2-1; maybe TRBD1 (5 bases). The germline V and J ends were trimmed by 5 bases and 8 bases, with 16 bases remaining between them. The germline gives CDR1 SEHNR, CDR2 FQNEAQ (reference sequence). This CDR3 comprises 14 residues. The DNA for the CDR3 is TGTGCCAGCAGCCCCCAGGGATCTTCGGATGAGCAGTTCTTC. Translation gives CASSPQGSSDEQFF.